This T cell receptor beta chain emerged from a study of shared clonotypes between healthy human individuals (dated by TCRdb to the early 2020s). Concerning the study at large: The cohort included three men and a couple of women between 18 and 49 years of age. To estimate repertoire size and how much clonotypes are shared between individuals, the study performed deep sequencing of blood TCR repertoires from about 5 healthy adults. For each donor, CD4 naive and CD4 memory were each given three plates, CD8 naive was given two plates, and CD8 memory was given one plate. To increase sequencing depth and limit assay-specific biases, TCR repertoire library preparation and sequencing were carried out by different laboratories using diverse techniques. Each donor's leukapheresis produced roughly between roughly 0.85 and 9.5 billion PBMCs. Overall results and qualifications from the work: Compared with non-shared clonotypes, the clonotypes found in all four sorted-subset donors had higher generation probabilities. Even with the large sequencing depth, rarefaction of the sorted-subset datasets indicated that sequencing was incomplete. Sharing across four donors was observed for around 5% of naive CD4, 3.5% of naive CD8, roughly 2.3% of memory CD4, and roughly 0.4% of memory CD8 clonotypes. The small number of donors limited the genetic and exposure-history diversity represented. Based on pairwise subsampling, the degree of clonotype sharing among donors was expected to be affected by sequencing depth. Sampling was restricted to blood, and TCR repertoires in tissues likely differ from the TCR repertoires found in blood. Naive subsets generally had larger estimated clonotype richness than memory subsets.

To note about this clone: Its specific antigen is unknown. Base-call qualities are not available, and no considerably larger clone is one nucleotide away.

Using the deep immunoSEQ assay, TCR CDR3 regions were amplified from genomic DNA by multiplex PCR. Extracted genomic DNA from each cell subset was distributed evenly across all wells of several immunoSEQ 96-well plates, and each plate was treated as a replicate. For sorted subsets, each replicate PCR was loaded with approximately 0.2 ug genomic DNA, equivalent to about 30,000 T cell genomes. Purified libraries were measured with a Qubit 3.0 fluorometer, size-checked on a Bioanalyzer 2100, and measured again with the KAPA Library Quantification kit. Every immunoSEQ 96-well plate was sequenced on a separate single-read 150-cycle Illumina NextSeq 550 flow cell. Per the source publication's procedure: The immunoSEQ output contained only junctional sequences without quality scores, so filtering could not match that applied to full-length reads. To assign V/J genes and CDR3, sequences were annotated against IMGT germline references using PyIR, a Python wrapper for IgBLAST v1.9. Reads with weak V/J assignments (E-value above 1e-6), missing CDR3, stop codons, out-of-frame junctions, or ambiguous translated residues were removed. A V3J clonotype was defined by an identical inferred V gene, J gene, and CDR3 amino acid sequence. Percentage overlap between repertoires was computed as shared unique clonotypes divided by the size of the smaller repertoire. RTK rarefaction, the Chao1 estimator, and Recon v2.1 estimates of unobserved clonotypes were used to assess repertoire richness. Generation probabilities were computed with OLGA for all TCRbeta clonotypes obtained by the gDNA method from a handful of donors. In TCRdb, the immuneACCESS table is reduced to in-frame sequences with V and J assigned. These tables do not hold every clone; where another copy was compared, an unresolved V gene accounts for under half, and the others remain unexplained. V, J and clone size are taken as reported in that table, and D and trimming were inferred from the DNA itself. Within this sample are under 1 million clones, with more than 85% of them counted one time only. The ten largest clones capture 20% to 30% of the sample.

CD8 naive samples consisted of CD45RO-negative cells that were positively selected for CCR7, yielding a CD45RA+CCR7+ population without TemRA cells. The donors were healthy, HIV-negative adults who had no recently reported acute infections or vaccinations. Every donor was a Caucasian adult residing in Nashville, Tennessee, USA. Blood was collected by leukapheresis, and PBMCs were isolated by Ficoll-Histopaque density gradient centrifugation and then cryopreserved in liquid nitrogen vapor phase. Purity and quantity of every magnetically sorted T cell population were checked by analytical flow cytometry. Genomic DNA was isolated from each sorted fraction and quantified by UV absorbance on a Nanodrop 2000c. V and J lose 1 base and 8 bases, and a span of 12 bases separates them. Spanning cysteine to phenylalanine, the CDR3 consists of 14 amino acids. Just CDR3 DNA is preserved here, 42 bases in frame from base 1. Looking up the germline V gene yields CDR1 MGHRA and CDR2 YSYEKL.

This sequence originates from a man between 25 and 39 years old in good health. The material sequenced was naive CD8+ T cells sorted from blood. The meaning of the sample's cell subset or site label: CD45RA+CCR7+. The chain uses TRBV4-1 and TRBJ2-1, with the D gene call left open. The CDR3 is CASSQVSRLDEQFF. At the DNA level, the sequence is TGCGCCAGCAGCCAAGTCTCCCGGCTCGATGAGCAGTTCTTC.